Listed below are T cell receptor beta chains from one sample, sequenced in a study of blood T cell repertoires in COVID-19. Assay: immunoSEQ multiplex PCR; the TCRdb copy retains only in-frame clones and omits some. The data hold roughly 120,000 clones, with roughly three quarters observed a single time. The material sequenced was peripheral blood. The receptors come from a human donor in a cohort sampled during active COVID-19. Both conserved end residues are part of each CDR3. A D gene is named only where the DNA matches it firmly. Clone size is not always given. Where it is, it says once, few, many or a class for expanded clones.

CDR3 protein: CATSGGISGANVLTF
CDR3 DNA: TGTGCCACCAGTGGAGGCATCTCTGGGGCCAACGTCCTGACTTTC
V gene: TRBV24-1
D gene: -
clone size: -
J gene: TRBJ2-6

CDR3 protein: CASRRLAGESYEQYF
CDR3 DNA: TGTGCCAGCAGGCGGCTAGCAGGGGAATCCTACGAGCAGTACTTC
V gene: TRBV6-6
D gene: -
clone size: -
J gene: TRBJ2-7

CDR3 protein: CASSEDSGGSYEQYF
CDR3 DNA: TGTGCCAGCAGTGAGGATAGCGGGGGGTCCTACGAGCAGTACTTC
V gene: TRBV6-1
D gene: TRBD2
clone size: -
J gene: TRBJ2-7

CDR3 protein: CASSTTGWTYEQYF
CDR3 DNA: TGTGCCAGCAGTACGACAGGATGGACCTACGAGCAGTACTTC
V gene: TRBV6-6
D gene: -
clone size: -
J gene: TRBJ2-7

CDR3 protein: CASSLDDSPADTQYF
CDR3 DNA: TGTGCCAGCAGCTTAGACGACAGCCCCGCAGATACGCAGTATTTT
V gene: TRBV11-2
D gene: -
clone size: -
J gene: TRBJ2-3

CDR3 protein: CASSLGLQNTEAFF
CDR3 DNA: TGCGCCAGCAGCTTGGGACTGCAGAACACTGAAGCTTTCTTT
V gene: TRBV5-1
D gene: -
clone size: few
J gene: TRBJ1-1

CDR3 protein: CASSLGQLYEQYF
CDR3 DNA: TGCGCCAGCAGCCTGGGACAGCTCTACGAGCAGTACTTC
V gene: TRBV5-1
D gene: TRBD1
clone size: -
J gene: TRBJ2-7

CDR3 protein: CASSQADSEQYF
CDR3 DNA: TGTGCCAGCAGCCAAGCCGACAGCGAGCAGTACTTC
V gene: TRBV3-1/TRBV3-2
D gene: -
clone size: -
J gene: TRBJ2-7

CDR3 protein: CASSELAGGGPGYEQYF
CDR3 DNA: TGTGCCAGCAGCGAACTAGCGGGAGGAGGCCCAGGCTACGAGCAGTACTTC
V gene: TRBV7-9
D gene: TRBD2
clone size: -
J gene: TRBJ2-7

CDR3 protein: CASSLQGLGTEAFF
CDR3 DNA: TGTGCCAGCAGCCTACAGGGACTAGGGACTGAAGCTTTCTTT
V gene: TRBV25-1
D gene: -
clone size: -
J gene: TRBJ1-1

CDR3 protein: CASSEARQGHYEQYF
CDR3 DNA: TGCGCCAGCAGTGAGGCCCGACAGGGACACTACGAGCAGTACTTC
V gene: TRBV10-1
D gene: TRBD1
clone size: few
J gene: TRBJ2-7